Below are 5 T cell receptor beta chains sequenced from a single sample in a study of cytomegalovirus exposure and HLA in healthy donors. PCR employed 60 Vbeta and 13 Jbeta primers. Libraries were prepared by immunoSEQ multiplex PCR; TCRdb keeps only in-frame clonotypes and omits some of them. The sample yields over 100,000 clones, about 61% seen once. Sequenced input: PBMCs. The receptors shown here come from a woman younger than 45 in good health and CMV-seronegative.

The gene calls are TRBV7-9 and TRBJ2-1; D gene uncertain. The V end lost 2 bases, the J end lost 9 bases, and 8 bases lay between the germline ends. This CDR3 has 12 amino acids. The V gene's germline CDR1 is SEHNR and CDR2 FQNEAQ (reference sequence). CDR3 sequence reads: CASSLRSREQFF. The CDR3 DNA is TGTGCCAGCAGCTTAAGGAGTCGTGAGCAGTTCTTC.

The genes are TRBV28 and TRBJ1-6; the D gene is possibly TRBD1 (6 bases). Trimming removed 3 bases from V and 8 bases from J, with 20 bases in between. Germline CDR1 and CDR2: MDHEN and SYDVKM. This CDR3 has 17 amino acids. CDR3 bases: TGTGCCAGCAGTTTGATTTCTCGGGGGGCGCTTCATTCACCCCTCCACTTT. Its protein product is CASSLISRGALHSPLHF.

The rearrangement links TRBV19 to TRBJ2-7, with 7 bases identical to TRBD2. V shed 1 base and J 2 bases; nucleotides not matched to a gene: 2. The CDR3 is made up of 14 amino acids. Germline V gene sequence: CDR1 LNHDA, CDR2 SQIVND (reference sequence). In DNA form, the CDR3 reads TGTGCCAGTAGTATAGGCGGGAGAGCCTACGAGCAGTACTTC. Its translation: CASSIGGRAYEQYF.

V gene TRBV13 combines with J gene TRBJ2-1; 16 nucleotides agree with TRBD2. The CDR3 length is 19 residues. Per the germline V gene, CDR1 is PRHDT and CDR2 is FYEKMQ (reference sequence). Losses at the gene ends were 1 base for V and 7 bases for J; bases not matched to a gene: 10. In nucleotides, the CDR3 is TGTGCCAGCAGCTTAGAGGGACTAGCGGGAGGGCCTACCATGAATGAGCAGTTCTTC. Amino acids: CASSLEGLAGGPTMNEQFF. The full variable domain, with the rest looked up from reference TRBV13 and TRBJ2-1, is AAGVIQSPRHLIKEKRETATLKCYPIPRHDTVYWYQQGPGQDPQFLISFYEKMQSDKGSIPDRFSAQQFSDYHSELNMSSLELGDSALYFCASSLEGLAGGPTMNEQFFGPGTRLTVL.

The chain uses TRBV5-1 and TRBJ2-5; 7 positions match TRBD1. The junction had 15 bases not matched to a gene; V was cut back by 4 bases and J by 3 bases. Looked up from germline, CDR1 is SGHRS and CDR2 is YFSETQ. The CDR3 spans 17 residues. CDR3 in amino acids: CASSLWGAGTEKETQYF. The CDR3 nucleotides read TGCGCCAGCAGCCTGTGGGGAGCCGGGACAGAGAAAGAGACCCAGTACTTC.